These T cell receptor beta chains were read from a single sample in a study of blood T cells in healthy people across ages. TCRdb itself ran the 5' RACE reads through MiXCR, one entry per CDR3 protein. The data hold 800,000 to 1,000,000 distinct CDR3 sequences, with 45% to 50% observed a single time. The specimen sequenced was blood. The receptors were gathered from a man under 40 in good health. The CDR3 runs from the conserved cysteine through the conserved F or W. The order of the fields is D gene, V gene, clone size, CDR3 protein. The D gene is left open where the match is weak. Expanded clones get a size class; other rows say once, few or many, or leave the size out.

>NA|TRBV20-1|NA
CSASVGAPHPRTRGSGANVLTF
>TRBD2|TRBV7-2|NA
CASSLGGGLAGHNEQFF
>NA|TRBV18|NA
CASSPRRSPSYNEQFF
>NA|TRBV4-1|once
CASSQDPTGPSTDTQYF
>NA|TRBV6-5|NA
CASRKTGLETQYF
>NA|TRBV3-1|once
CASSPLGSRNEQFF
>NA|TRBV6-5|NA
CASSYSDKSYEQYF
>NA|TRBV5-1|NA
CASRFGGGTDTQYF
>NA|TRBV4-1|few
CASRPQGGGELFF
>NA|TRBV14|NA
CASSHDRTGGNEKLFF
>TRBD1|TRBV4-3|NA
CASSQASVRGTGGNIQYF
>TRBD2|TRBV27|NA
CASSYGTKNNEQFF
>NA|TRBV4-1|few
CASSQDYLDTSTDTQYF
>TRBD2|TRBV12-3/TRBV12-4|few
CASSRRGGPEATQYF
>NA|TRBV2|NA
CASTQSNSNQPQHF
>TRBD1|TRBV20-1|NA
CSARFQGANEQYF
>NA|TRBV5-1|few
CASSLRAQGPDTQYF
>TRBD1|TRBV20-1|once
CSASGTGGTEAFF
>TRBD1|TRBV29-1|NA
CSVQGAGQPQHF
>NA|TRBV7-3|NA
CASSLTPGKEQFF
>TRBD1|TRBV6-5|NA
CASSSQETGGFTDTQYF
>NA|TRBV20-1|NA
CSAKAGITSYEQYF
>NA|TRBV7-2|NA
CASSLDPGPETQYF